This T cell receptor beta chain was sequenced in a study of cytomegalovirus exposure and HLA in healthy donors. The wider study: One earlier analysis, a look at 200 million or so T cells, found some 100 million unique TCR beta sequences.

Amplification used 60 Vbeta primers and 13 Jbeta primers. Assay used: immunoSEQ multiplex PCR; TCRdb lists only in-frame clones, some missing. The table lists fewer than 200,000 clones, about four fifths of them singletons. Germline V lookup: CDR1 MDHEN, CDR2 SYDVKM. The CDR3 runs 15 residues. Deletions cut 5 bases from V and 0 bases from J, with 14 bases between. The chain uses TRBV28 and TRBJ2-7; tentatively, D is TRBD2 (6 bases). The TCR comes from a male donor in good health and CMV-seronegative. Sequencing was done on a sample of PBMCs. The CDR3 bases are TGTGCCAGCAGTCCCATGGGGACTGTCTCCTACGAGCAGTACTTC. It translates to CASSPMGTVSYEQYF.